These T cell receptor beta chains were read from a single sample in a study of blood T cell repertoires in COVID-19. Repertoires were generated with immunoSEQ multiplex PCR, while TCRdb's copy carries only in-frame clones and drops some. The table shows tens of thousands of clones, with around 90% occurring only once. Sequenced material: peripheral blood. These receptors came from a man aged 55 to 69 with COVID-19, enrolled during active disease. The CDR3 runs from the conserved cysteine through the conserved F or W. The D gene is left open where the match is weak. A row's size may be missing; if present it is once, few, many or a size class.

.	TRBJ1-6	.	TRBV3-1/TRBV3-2	TGTGCCAGCAGCCAAGTCCGGTATAATTCACCCCTCCACTTT	CASSQVRYNSPLHF
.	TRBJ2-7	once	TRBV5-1	TGCGCCAGCAGCTTGTCAGGCACAAGCTACGAGCAGTACTTC	CASSLSGTSYEQYF
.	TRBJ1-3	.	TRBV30	TGTGCCTTATATAGGGGGGGCAGAAACACCATATATTTT	CALYRGGRNTIYF
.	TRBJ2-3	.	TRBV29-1	TGCAGCGTTGCGGATAGCGGTAACACAGATACGCAGTATTTT	CSVADSGNTDTQYF
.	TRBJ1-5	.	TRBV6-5	TGTGCCAGCACTCGCGACAGACCCGACAATCAGCCCCAGCATTTT	CASTRDRPDNQPQHF
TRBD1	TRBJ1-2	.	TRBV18	TGTGCCAGCTCTCCTGACAGGGCAAACTATGGCTACACCTTC	CASSPDRANYGYTF
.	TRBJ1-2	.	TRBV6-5	TGTGCCAGCCAGAGGACATTTAACTATGGCTACACCTTC	CASQRTFNYGYTF
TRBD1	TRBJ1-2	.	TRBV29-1	TGCAGCGTTGGGCAGGGGGGCGCGTATGGCTACACCTTC	CSVGQGGAYGYTF
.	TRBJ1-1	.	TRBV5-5	TGTGCCAGCAGCTTGGGCGCGAACACTGAAGCTTTCTTT	CASSLGANTEAFF
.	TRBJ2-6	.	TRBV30	TGTGCCTGGAGCAGGGTAGGGAACTCTGGGGCCAACGTCCTGACTTTC	CAWSRVGNSGANVLTF
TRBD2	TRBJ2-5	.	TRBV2	TGTGCCAGCAGTGATTATTGGCTAGCGGGGGCGCAAGAGACCCAGTACTTC	CASSDYWLAGAQETQYF
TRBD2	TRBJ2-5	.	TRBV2	TGTGCCAGCAGTCGCGGGGTGGGAGGGCAAGAGACCCAGTACTTC	CASSRGVGGQETQYF
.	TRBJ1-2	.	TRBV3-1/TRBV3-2	TGTGCCAGCAGCCCCCGGGGGGGGAGTCGTAGCTACACCTTC	CASSPRGGSRSYTF
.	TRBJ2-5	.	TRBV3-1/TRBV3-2	TGTGCCAGCAGCCAAGTCGAGCAAGAGACCCAGTACTTC	CASSQVEQETQYF
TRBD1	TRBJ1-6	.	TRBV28	TGTGCCAGCAGTACCCCCGCCCGGACAGGGAATTCACCCCTCCACTTT	CASSTPARTGNSPLHF
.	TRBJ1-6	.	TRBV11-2	TGTGCCAGCAGCTTAGTGAGCTCACCCCTCCACTTT	CASSLVSSPLHF
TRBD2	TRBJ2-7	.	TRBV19	TGTGCCAGTAGTATAGTACTAGCGAACGAGCAGTACTTC	CASSIVLANEQYF
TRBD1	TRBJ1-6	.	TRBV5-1	TGCGCCAGCCGGGACAGACTTAATTCACCCCTCCACTTT	CASRDRLNSPLHF
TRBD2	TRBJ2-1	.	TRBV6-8	TGTGCCAGCAGTTGGGTAGCGGGAGGGCCACTCTACAATGAGCAGTTCTTC	CASSWVAGGPLYNEQFF
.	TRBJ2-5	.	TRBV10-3	TGTGCCATCAGTGACTCAAAGCGAATCCCTGAAGGAGAGACCCAGTACTTC	CAISDSKRIPEGETQYF
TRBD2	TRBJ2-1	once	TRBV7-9	TGTGCCAGCAGCTTACCGGCGGGAGACAATGAGCAGTTCTTC	CASSLPAGDNEQFF
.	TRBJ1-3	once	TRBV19	TGTGCCAGTACAAAACCGGGATCATACTCTGGAAACACCATATATTTT	CASTKPGSYSGNTIYF
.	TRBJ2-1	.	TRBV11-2	TGTGCCAGCAGCTTAGGGCCTGCACACGATGAGCAGTTCTTC	CASSLGPAHDEQFF
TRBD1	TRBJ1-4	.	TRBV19	TGTGCCAGTAGAAGGACAGGGTCTGCAACTAATGAAAAACTGTTTTTT	CASRRTGSATNEKLFF
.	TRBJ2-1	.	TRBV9	TGTGCCAGCAGCGTAGCCGGTTTAGCGTCTCCGAGGTCTGAGCAGTTCTTC	CASSVAGLASPRSEQFF
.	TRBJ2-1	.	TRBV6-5	TGTGCCAGCAGGGGGGCGGGAGTGAGCTACAATGAGCAGTTCTTC	CASRGAGVSYNEQFF
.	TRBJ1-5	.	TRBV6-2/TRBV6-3	TGTGCCAGCAGTTGGAAGAAACTCCAAACTGGGGGCTATGGCAATCAGCCCCAGCATTTT	CASSWKKLQTGGYGNQPQHF
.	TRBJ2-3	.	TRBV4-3	TGCGCCAGCAGCCAAGGGGGACTTTCACAAGATACGCAGTATTTT	CASSQGGLSQDTQYF
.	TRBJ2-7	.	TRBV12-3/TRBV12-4	TGTGCCAGCTCAGACTTGCTCGAGCAGTACTTC	CASSDLLEQYF
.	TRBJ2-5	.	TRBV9	TGTGCCAGCAGCCCTGAGGGTCAAGAGACCCAGTACTTC	CASSPEGQETQYF
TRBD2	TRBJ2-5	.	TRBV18	TGTGCCAGCTCACCACCTCTAGCGGGAGGGCCAAGAACCCAGTACTTC	CASSPPLAGGPRTQYF
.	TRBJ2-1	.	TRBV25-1	TGTGCCAGCAGTGAAACGGGAGGGGGCGGTGAGCAGTTCTTC	CASSETGGGGEQFF
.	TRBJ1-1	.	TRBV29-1	TGCAGCGTTGAGCAGGGAGCGGGCACTGAAGCTTTCTTT	CSVEQGAGTEAFF
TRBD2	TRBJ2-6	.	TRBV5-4	TGTGCCAGCAGTCCCGGGGGGGCTCGAGGTGGGGCCAACGTCCTGACTTTC	CASSPGGARGGANVLTF
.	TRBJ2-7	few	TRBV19	TGTGCCAGTAGTATGGGCACCTTCTACGAGCAGTACTTC	CASSMGTFYEQYF
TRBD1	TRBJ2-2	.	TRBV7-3	TGTGCCAGCAGCTCACAGGGGGCAGGGGAGCTGTTTTTT	CASSSQGAGELFF
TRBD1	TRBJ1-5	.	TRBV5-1	TGCGCCAGCAGCTTACAGGGGAATCAGCCCCAGCATTTT	CASSLQGNQPQHF
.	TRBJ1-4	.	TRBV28	TGTGCCAGCGAGTGGGGGGGGCGAAGACTTAATGAAAAACTGTTTTTT	CASEWGGRRLNEKLFF